The entry below describes one T cell receptor beta chain. Some clones are missing from TCRdb's copy, which holds only in-frame ones; the method was immunoSEQ multiplex PCR. The sample lists about 200,000 clones; 75% to 85% were seen once. This entry belongs to a study of blood T cell repertoires in COVID-19. Study details: Samples taken during acute and convalescent COVID-19 were collected in the United States, Italy and Spain.

The CDR3 extends over 13 amino acids. Per the germline V gene, CDR1 is LNHDA and CDR2 is SQIVND (reference sequence). The V gene lost 3 bases and the J gene lost 4 bases, with 9 bases spanning the gap. Sequenced material: peripheral blood. The clonotype was recovered from a human donor in a cohort sampled during active COVID-19. The rearrangement uses TRBV19 and TRBJ1-2; the D is unclear. CDR3 bases: TGTGCCAGTAGTATTCCCAGGCGCTATGGCTACACCTTC. Translating gives CASSIPRRYGYTF.